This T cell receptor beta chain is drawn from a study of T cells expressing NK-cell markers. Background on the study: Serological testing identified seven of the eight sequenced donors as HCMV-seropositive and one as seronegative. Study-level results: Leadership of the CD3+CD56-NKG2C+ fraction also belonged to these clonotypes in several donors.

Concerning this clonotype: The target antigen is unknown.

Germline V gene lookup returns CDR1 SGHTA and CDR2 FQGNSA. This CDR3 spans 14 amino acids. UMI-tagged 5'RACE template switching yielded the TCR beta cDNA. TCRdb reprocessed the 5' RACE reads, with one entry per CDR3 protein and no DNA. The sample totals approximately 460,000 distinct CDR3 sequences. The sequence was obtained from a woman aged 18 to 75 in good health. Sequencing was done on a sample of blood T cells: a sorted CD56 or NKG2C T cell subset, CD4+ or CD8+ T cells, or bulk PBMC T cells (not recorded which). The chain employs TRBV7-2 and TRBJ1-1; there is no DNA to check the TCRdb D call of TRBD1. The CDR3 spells CASSFSGPNTEAFF.